The rows below give T cell receptor beta chains drawn from one sample of a study of shared clonotypes between healthy human individuals. Clones were sequenced by immunoSEQ multiplex PCR, and TCRdb holds only the in-frame ones, with some missing. The sample has a few million clones, roughly nine tenths seen once. Sequenced: naive CD4+ T cells sorted from blood. The source is a man aged 18 to 35 in good health. Both conserved end residues are part of each CDR3. A D gene is named only where the DNA matches it firmly. Size values are once, few and many counts, or a class for expanded clones, and some rows have none.

clone size | D gene | J gene | V gene | CDR3 DNA | CDR3 protein
- | TRBD1 | TRBJ2-6 | TRBV4-1 | TGCGCCAGCAGCCGAGGGGGACAGGTCAACTCTGGGGCCAACGTCCTGACTTTC | CASSRGGQVNSGANVLTF
- | - | TRBJ2-1 | TRBV10-3 | TGTGCCATCAGTGACCTGGTGGGGACTGAGCAGTTCTTC | CAISDLVGTEQFF
once | - | TRBJ2-1 | TRBV27 | TGTGCCAGCAGTTTATTAGGGCTTGTTGCCTACAATGAGCAGTTCTTC | CASSLLGLVAYNEQFF
- | - | TRBJ2-7 | TRBV5-1 | TGCGCCAGCAGCTCCTCAGTCGAGCAGTACTTC | CASSSSVEQYF
- | - | TRBJ2-3 | TRBV7-3 | TGTGCCAGCAGCTCCAGCTTAACCTCAATAGATACGCAGTATTTT | CASSSSLTSIDTQYF
- | - | TRBJ1-1 | TRBV7-2 | TGTGCCAGCAGCTCCCGGACAGCAATGAACACTGAAGCTTTCTTT | CASSSRTAMNTEAFF
- | TRBD1 | TRBJ2-5 | TRBV6-1 | TGTGCCAGCAGTGAAAGGGACAGACAAGAGACCCAGTACTTC | CASSERDRQETQYF
- | - | TRBJ1-5 | TRBV9 | TGTGCCAGCAGCCAATTCGGGGGGCTCCAGCCCCAGCATTTT | CASSQFGGLQPQHF
- | TRBD1 | TRBJ1-5 | TRBV7-9 | TGTGCCAGCAGCTTAGCCGGGACAGTCAATCAGCCCCAGCATTTT | CASSLAGTVNQPQHF
once | - | TRBJ1-4 | TRBV23-1 | TGCGCCAGCAGTCAATCGGGGGGGAAGAGGTATAATGAAAAACTGTTTTTT | CASSQSGGKRYNEKLFF
few | TRBD1 | TRBJ2-7 | TRBV11-2 | TGTGCCAGCAGCTCCTCGGGACAGCGCTACGAGCAGTACTTC | CASSSSGQRYEQYF
- | - | TRBJ1-2 | TRBV10-2 | TGCGCCAGCAGGGACGCAGGGAAAGCCTATGGCTACACCTTC | CASRDAGKAYGYTF
- | - | TRBJ1-6 | TRBV27 | TGTGCCAGCAGTTTCCAGGGGAGCTCCTATAATTCACCCCTCCACTTT | CASSFQGSSYNSPLHF
- | - | TRBJ1-1 | TRBV7-2 | TGTGCCAGCAGCTTAGGTGGAGGCACTGAAGCTTTCTTT | CASSLGGGTEAFF
- | - | TRBJ1-1 | TRBV28 | TGTGCCAGCAGTGCAAACAGGAACACTGAAGCTTTCTTT | CASSANRNTEAFF
- | - | TRBJ2-7 | TRBV18 | TGTGCCAGCTCACCGATAACCCTTGAGGGGAGAGAGCAGTACTTC | CASSPITLEGREQYF
- | - | TRBJ1-6 | TRBV5-1 | TGCGCCAGCAGCTCGGGGCGAGGTAGTAATTCACCCCTCCACTTT | CASSSGRGSNSPLHF
- | - | TRBJ2-5 | TRBV6-1 | TGTGCCAGCAGGCGAACTGGCGAGGGGACCCAGTACTTC | CASRRTGEGTQYF
few | - | TRBJ2-1 | TRBV7-6 | TGTGCCAGCAGCTCTCGCCTGGGCGGTAACGATGAGCAGTTCTTC | CASSSRLGGNDEQFF
- | - | TRBJ1-2 | TRBV5-4 | TGTGCCAGCAGCTTGGGGCGTAACTATGGCTACACCTTC | CASSLGRNYGYTF
- | - | TRBJ2-3 | TRBV4-3 | TGCGCCAGCAGCCCCGTAGGGGATACGCAGTATTTT | CASSPVGDTQYF
- | TRBD1 | TRBJ2-1 | TRBV29-1 | TGCAGCGTTGCCGGGACAGGGGGCTACAATGAGCAGTTCTTC | CSVAGTGGYNEQFF